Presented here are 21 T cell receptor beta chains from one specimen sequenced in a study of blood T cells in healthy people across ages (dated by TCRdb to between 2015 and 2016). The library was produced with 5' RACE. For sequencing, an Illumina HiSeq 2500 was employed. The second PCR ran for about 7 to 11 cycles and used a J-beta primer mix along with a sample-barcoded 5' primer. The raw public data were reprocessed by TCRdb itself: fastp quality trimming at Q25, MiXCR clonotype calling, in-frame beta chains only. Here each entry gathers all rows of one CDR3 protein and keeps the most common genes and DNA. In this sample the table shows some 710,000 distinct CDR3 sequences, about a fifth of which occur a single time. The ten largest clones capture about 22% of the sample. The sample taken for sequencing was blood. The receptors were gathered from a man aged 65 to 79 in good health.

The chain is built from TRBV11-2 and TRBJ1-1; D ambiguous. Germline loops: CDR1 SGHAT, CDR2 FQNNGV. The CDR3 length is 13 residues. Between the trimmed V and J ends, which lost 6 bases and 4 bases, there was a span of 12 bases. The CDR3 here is CASRQALITEAFF. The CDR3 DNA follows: TGTGCCAGCAGGCAAGCACTGATCACTGAAGCTTTCTTT.

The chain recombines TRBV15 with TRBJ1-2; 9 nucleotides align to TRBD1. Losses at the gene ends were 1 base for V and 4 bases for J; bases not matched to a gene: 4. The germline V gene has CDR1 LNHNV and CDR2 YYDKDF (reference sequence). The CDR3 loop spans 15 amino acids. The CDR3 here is CATSRVGQGPYGYTF. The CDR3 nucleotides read TGTGCCACCAGCAGAGTGGGACAGGGCCCCTATGGCTACACCTTC.

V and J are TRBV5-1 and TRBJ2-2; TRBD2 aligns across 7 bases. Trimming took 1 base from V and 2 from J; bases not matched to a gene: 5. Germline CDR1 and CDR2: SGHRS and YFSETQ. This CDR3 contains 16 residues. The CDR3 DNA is TGCGCCAGCAGCTTGTCTAGCGGAGCTAACACCGGGGAGCTGTTTTTT. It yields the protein CASSLSSGANTGELFF.

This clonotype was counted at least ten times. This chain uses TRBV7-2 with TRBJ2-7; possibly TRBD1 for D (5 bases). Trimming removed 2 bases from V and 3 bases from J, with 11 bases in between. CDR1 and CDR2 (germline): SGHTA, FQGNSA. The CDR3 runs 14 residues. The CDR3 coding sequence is TGTGCCAGCAGCTTAAAGGGGTCCCGCTACGAGCAGTACTTC. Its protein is CASSLKGSRYEQYF.

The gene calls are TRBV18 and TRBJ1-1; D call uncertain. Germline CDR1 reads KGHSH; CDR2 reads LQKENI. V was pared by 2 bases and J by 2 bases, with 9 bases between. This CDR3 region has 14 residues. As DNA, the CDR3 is TGTGCCAGCTCACCAGTTTCTAGAAACACTGAAGCTTTCTTT. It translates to CASSPVSRNTEAFF.

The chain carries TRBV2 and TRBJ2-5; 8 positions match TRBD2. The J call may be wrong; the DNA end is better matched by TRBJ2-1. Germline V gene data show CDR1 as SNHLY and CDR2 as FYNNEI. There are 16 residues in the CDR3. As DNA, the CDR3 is TGTGCCAGCAGTGACCCTACTAGCGGAGAGTACAATGAGCAGTTCTTC. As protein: CASSDPTSGEYNEQFF.

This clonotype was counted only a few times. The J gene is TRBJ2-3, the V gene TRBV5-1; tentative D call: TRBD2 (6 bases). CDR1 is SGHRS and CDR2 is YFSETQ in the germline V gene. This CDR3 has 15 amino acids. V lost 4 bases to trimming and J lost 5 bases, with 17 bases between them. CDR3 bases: TGCGCCAGCAGCGCAGAAGGAGGGTATTTAGATACGCAGTATTTT. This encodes CASSAEGGYLDTQYF.

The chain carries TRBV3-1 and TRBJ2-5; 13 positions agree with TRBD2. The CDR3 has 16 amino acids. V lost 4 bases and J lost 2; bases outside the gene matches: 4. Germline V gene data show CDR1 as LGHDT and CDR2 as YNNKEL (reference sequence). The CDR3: CASSPRTSGSQETQYF. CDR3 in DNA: TGTGCCAGCAGCCCTCGGACTAGCGGGAGTCAAGAGACCCAGTACTTC.

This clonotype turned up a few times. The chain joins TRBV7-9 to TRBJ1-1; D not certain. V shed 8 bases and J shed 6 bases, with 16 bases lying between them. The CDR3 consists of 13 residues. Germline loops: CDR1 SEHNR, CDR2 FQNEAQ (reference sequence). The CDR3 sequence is CASQGPGGAEAFF. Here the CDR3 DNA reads TGTGCCAGCCAAGGTCCCGGTGGCGCTGAAGCTTTCTTT. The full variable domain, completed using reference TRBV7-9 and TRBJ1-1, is DTGVSQNPRHKITKRGQNVTFRCDPISEHNRLYWYRQTLGQGPEFLTYFQNEAQLEKSRLLSDRFSAERPKGSFSTLEIQRTEQGDSAMYLCASQGPGGAEAFFGQGTRLTVV.

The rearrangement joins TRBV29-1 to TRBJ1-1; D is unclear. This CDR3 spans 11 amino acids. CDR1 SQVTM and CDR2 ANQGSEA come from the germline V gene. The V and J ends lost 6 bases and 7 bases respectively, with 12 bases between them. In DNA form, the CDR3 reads TGCAGCGTGGCCTGGGGTGGTGAAGCTTTCTTT. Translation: CSVAWGGEAFF.

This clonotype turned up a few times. In DNA, the CDR3 is TGTGCCAGCAGACTCGGACAGTACTATGGCTACACCTTC. Encoded protein: CASRLGQYYGYTF. The V and J genes are TRBV6-6 and TRBJ1-2; possible D gene TRBD1, 6 bases. The CDR3 extends over 13 amino acids. Germline-derived CDR1 and CDR2 are MNHNY and SVGAGI (reference sequence). Trimming took 6 bases from V and 3 from J, leaving 11 bases between them.

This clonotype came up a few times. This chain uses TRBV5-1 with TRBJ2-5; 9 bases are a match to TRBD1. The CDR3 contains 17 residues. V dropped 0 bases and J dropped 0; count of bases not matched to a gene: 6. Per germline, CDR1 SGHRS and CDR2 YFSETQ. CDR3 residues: CASSLDATGGYQETQYF. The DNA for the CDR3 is TGCGCCAGCAGCTTGGATGCCACAGGGGGCTACCAAGAGACCCAGTACTTC. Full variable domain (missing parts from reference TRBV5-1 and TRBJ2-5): KAGVTQTPRYLIKTRGQQVTLSCSPISGHRSVSWYQQTPGQGLQFLFEYFSETQRNKGNFPGRFSGRQFSNSRSEMNVSTLELGDSALYLCASSLDATGGYQETQYFGPGTRLLVL.

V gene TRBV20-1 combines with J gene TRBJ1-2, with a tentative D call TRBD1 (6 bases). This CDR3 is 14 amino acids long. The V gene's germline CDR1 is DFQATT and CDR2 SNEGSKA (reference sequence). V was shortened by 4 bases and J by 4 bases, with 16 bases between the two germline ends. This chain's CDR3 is CSATKDSRGYGYTF. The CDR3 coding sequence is TGCAGTGCTACTAAGGACAGCCGCGGCTATGGCTACACCTTC.

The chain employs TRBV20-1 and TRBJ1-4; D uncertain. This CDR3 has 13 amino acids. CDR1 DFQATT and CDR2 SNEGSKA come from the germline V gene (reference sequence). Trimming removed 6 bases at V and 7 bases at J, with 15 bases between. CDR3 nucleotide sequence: TGCAGTGCAAGGAGATTATTGGGTGAAAAACTGTTTTTT. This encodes CSARRLLGEKLFF.

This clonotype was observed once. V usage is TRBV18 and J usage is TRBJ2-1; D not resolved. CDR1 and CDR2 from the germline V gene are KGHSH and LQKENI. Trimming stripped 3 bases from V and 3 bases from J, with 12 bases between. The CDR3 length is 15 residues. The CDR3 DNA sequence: TGTGCCAGCTCACCTTCGGCCAACTACTACAATGAGCAGTTCTTC. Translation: CASSPSANYYNEQFF.

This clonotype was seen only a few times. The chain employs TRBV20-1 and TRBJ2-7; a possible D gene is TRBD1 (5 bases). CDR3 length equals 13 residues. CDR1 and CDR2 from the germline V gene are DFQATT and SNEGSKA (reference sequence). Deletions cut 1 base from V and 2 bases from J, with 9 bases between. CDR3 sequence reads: CSARATGPYEQYF. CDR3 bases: TGCAGTGCTAGAGCTACAGGCCCCTACGAGCAGTACTTC.

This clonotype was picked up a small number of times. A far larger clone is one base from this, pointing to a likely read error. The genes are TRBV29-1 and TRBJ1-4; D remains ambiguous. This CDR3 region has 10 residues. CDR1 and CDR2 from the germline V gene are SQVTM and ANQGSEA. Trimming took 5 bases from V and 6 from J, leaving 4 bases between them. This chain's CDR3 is CSVLDEKLFF. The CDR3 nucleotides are TGCAGCGTTTTAGATGAAAAACTGTTTTTT.

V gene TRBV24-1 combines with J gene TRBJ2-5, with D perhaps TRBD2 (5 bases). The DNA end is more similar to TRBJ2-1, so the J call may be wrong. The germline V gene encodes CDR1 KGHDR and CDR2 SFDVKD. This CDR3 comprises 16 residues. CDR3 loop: CATSASGWGTLDEQFF. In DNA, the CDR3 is TGTGCCACCAGTGCCTCGGGGTGGGGTACTCTCGATGAGCAGTTCTTC.

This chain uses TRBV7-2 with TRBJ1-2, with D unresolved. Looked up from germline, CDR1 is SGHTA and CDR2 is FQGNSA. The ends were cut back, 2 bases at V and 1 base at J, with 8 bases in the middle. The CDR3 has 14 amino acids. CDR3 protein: CASSLSWDNYGYTF. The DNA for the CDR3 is TGTGCCAGCAGCTTAAGTTGGGATAACTATGGCTACACCTTC.

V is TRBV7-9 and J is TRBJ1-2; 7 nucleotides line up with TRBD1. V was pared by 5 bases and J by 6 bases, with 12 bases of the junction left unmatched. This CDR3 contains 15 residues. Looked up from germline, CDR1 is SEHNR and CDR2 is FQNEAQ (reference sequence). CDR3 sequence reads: CASSPKGQSTHGYTF. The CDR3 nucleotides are TGTGCCAGCAGCCCAAAGGGACAGAGCACTCATGGCTACACCTTC.

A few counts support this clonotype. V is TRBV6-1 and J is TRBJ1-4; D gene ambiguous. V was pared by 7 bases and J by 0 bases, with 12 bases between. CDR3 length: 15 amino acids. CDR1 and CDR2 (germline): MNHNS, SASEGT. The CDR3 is CASMYGTATNEKLFF. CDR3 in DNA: TGTGCCAGCATGTACGGAACTGCAACTAATGAAAAACTGTTTTTT.